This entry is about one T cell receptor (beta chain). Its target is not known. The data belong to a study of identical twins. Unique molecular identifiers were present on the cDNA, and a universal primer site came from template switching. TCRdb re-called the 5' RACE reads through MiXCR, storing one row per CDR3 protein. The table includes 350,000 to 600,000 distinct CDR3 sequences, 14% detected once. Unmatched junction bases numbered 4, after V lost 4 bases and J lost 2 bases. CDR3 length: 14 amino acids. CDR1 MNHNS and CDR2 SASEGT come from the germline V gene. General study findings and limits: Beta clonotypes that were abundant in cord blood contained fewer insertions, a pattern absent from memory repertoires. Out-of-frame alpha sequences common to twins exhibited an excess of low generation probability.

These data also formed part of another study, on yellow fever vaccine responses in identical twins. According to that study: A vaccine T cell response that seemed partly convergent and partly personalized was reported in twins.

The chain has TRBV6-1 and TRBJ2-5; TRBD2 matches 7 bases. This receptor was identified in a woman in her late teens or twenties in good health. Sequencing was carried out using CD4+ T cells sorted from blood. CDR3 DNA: TGTGCCAGCAGTGGCGGGGGAAAGCAAGAGACCCAGTACTTC. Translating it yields CASSGGGKQETQYF.